This T cell receptor beta chain was observed in a study of early T cells in non-severe SARS-CoV-2 infection. TCRdb ran MiXCR on the 5' RACE reads and lists one entry per CDR3 protein. The profile shows some 80,000 distinct CDR3 sequences, less than 11% of them singletons. J lost 5 bases, V lost 2 bases, and 9 bases had no gene match. The CDR3 contains 16 residues. The V gene's germline CDR1 is SGHRS and CDR2 YFSETQ. This clonotype was recorded a few times. This rearrangement joins TRBV5-1 to TRBJ2-7, with TRBD2 matching 11 bases. The sample here was whole blood, taken at baseline. The receptor comes from an adult who was a healthcare worker with PCR-confirmed SARS-CoV-2 infection or an uninfected control (not recorded which). In DNA, the CDR3 is TGCGCCAGCAGCTTTGGTAGCGGGAGGGTAGGCGACGAGCAGTACTTC. This translates into CASSFGSGRVGDEQYF.